This T cell receptor beta chain stems from a study of T cells in lung cancer brain metastases. Germline-derived CDR1 and CDR2 are SGDLS and YYNGEE. This CDR3 has 12 residues. The V end lost 3 bases, the J end lost 6 bases, and 7 bases lay between the germline ends. Genomic DNA input was about 2.24 to 5 ug, equal within pairs. Profiled with immunoSEQ multiplex PCR; TCRdb holds only in-frame clones, not every one. Here the sample spans 2,000 or so clones, approximately 90% being singletons. The V gene is TRBV9, the J gene TRBJ2-1; D not certain. Sequencing was done on a sample of tumor tissue from a brain metastasis. This TCR was sampled from a woman between 45 and 65 years old with non-small cell lung cancer that had spread to the brain. CDR3 region: CASSGPSNEQFF. The CDR3 DNA sequence: TGTGCCAGCAGCGGACCTAGCAATGAGCAGTTCTTC.